One sample yielded the 7 T cell receptor beta chains listed below, sequenced in a study of blood T cell repertoires in COVID-19. Data came from immunoSEQ multiplex PCR; TCRdb stores just in-frame clones and leaves some out. The sample lists about 220,000 clones, roughly 80% occurring once. Source material: PBMCs or T cells enriched from blood (not recorded which). These receptor sequences come from a woman in her forties with acute COVID-19.

The rearrangement uses TRBV10-3 and TRBJ2-3, with unresolved D. Germline CDR1 reads ENHRY; CDR2 reads SYGVKD. Between the trimmed V and J ends, which lost 4 bases and 2 bases, there was a span of 10 bases. This CDR3 has 14 residues. The CDR3 sequence: CAISGSVATDTQYF. The CDR3 DNA follows: TGTGCCATCAGTGGCTCGGTAGCCACAGATACGCAGTATTTT.

This clone was seen only once. The CDR3 sequence: CASSQIGANVLTF. In nucleotides, the CDR3 is TGCGCCAGCAGTCAAATTGGGGCCAACGTCCTGACTTTC. The chain links TRBV10-2 to TRBJ2-6; D remains unclear. V lost 5 bases and J lost 3, with 5 bases in between. Germline V lookup: CDR1 WSHSY, CDR2 SAAADI. CDR3 length equals 13 residues.

This chain joins TRBV19 and TRBJ2-7; a weak D match, TRBD1 (7 bases). Germline CDR1 is LNHDA and CDR2 is SQIVND (reference sequence). V dropped 4 bases and J dropped 4 bases, with 14 bases sitting between them. The CDR3 sequence is 14 residues long. The CDR3 sequence is CASSSRGVWYEQYF. CDR3 nucleotides: TGTGCCAGTAGTAGCAGGGGGGTTTGGTACGAGCAGTACTTC.

The chain is built from TRBV24-1 and TRBJ2-1; 8 bases are shared with TRBD2. V trimming: 4 bases; J trimming: 3 bases; junction bases outside the gene matches: 7. The germline gives CDR1 KGHDR, CDR2 SFDVKD. The CDR3 is 16 amino acids. The CDR3 DNA sequence: TGTGCCACCAGTGACCCCACTAGCGGATACTACAATGAGCAGTTCTTC. Encoded protein: CATSDPTSGYYNEQFF.

The V gene is TRBV13, the J gene TRBJ2-6; 7 positions agree with TRBD1. Trimming cost V 0 bases and J 2 bases; bases outside gene matches: 7. The length of the CDR3 is 18 residues. CDR1 and CDR2 from the germline V gene are PRHDT and FYEKMQ (reference sequence). The CDR3 DNA follows: TGTGCCAGCAGCTTAGGCTTAGGGGGCCTAACTGGGGCCAACGTCCTGACTTTC. Translating gives CASSLGLGGLTGANVLTF.

This chain's CDR3 is CAWRGTGGAYTF. For the CDR3, the DNA is TGTGCCTGGAGGGGTACAGGGGGCGCATACACCTTC. The chain recombines TRBV30 with TRBJ1-2, with 9 bases that match TRBD1. Trimming at V came to 3 bases and at J to 11 bases, leaving 7 bases not matched to a gene. Germline-derived CDR1 and CDR2 are GTSNPN and SVGIG (reference sequence). The CDR3 consists of 12 residues.

The chain joins TRBV5-8 to TRBJ2-1; TRBD2 matches at 12 bases. V was clipped by 1 base and J by 6 bases; unmatched bases: 11. Germline CDR1 and CDR2: SGHTS and YDEGEE. This CDR3 comprises 18 residues. For the CDR3, the DNA is TGTGCCAGCAGCTTGTGGCTAGCGGGAGGGCCAGACAGCAATGAGCAGTTCTTC. It yields the protein CASSLWLAGGPDSNEQFF.